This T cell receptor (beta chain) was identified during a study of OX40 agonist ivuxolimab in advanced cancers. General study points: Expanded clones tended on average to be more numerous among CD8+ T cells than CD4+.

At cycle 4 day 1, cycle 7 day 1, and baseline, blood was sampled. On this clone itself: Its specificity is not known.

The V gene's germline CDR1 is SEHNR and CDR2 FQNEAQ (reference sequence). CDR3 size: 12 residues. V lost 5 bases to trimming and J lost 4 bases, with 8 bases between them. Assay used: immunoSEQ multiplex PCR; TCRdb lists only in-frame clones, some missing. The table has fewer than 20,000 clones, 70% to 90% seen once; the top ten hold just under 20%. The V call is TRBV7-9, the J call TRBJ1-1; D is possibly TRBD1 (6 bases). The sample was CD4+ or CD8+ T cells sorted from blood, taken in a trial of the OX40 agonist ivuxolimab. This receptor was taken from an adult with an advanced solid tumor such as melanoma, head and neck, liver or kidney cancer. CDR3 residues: CASSQGSTEAFF. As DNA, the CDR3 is TGTGCCAGCAGCCAGGGGAGCACTGAAGCTTTCTTT.